This entry is about one TCR beta chain. With 2 bases removed from V and 6 bases from J, the gap between germline ends came to 9 bases. CDR1 and CDR2 (germline): SGHRS, YFSETQ. CDR3 size: 13 residues. The record originates from a study of blood T cell repertoires in COVID-19. In the study overall: Spain, Italy and the United States supplied samples that represented acute and convalescent COVID-19. PBMCs, B-cell-depleted T cells, or T cells were the source of the cDNA or gDNA that made up the material.

Authors' processing steps: Amplification of reference gene primers provided the estimated nucleated cell counts. Clones were read by immunoSEQ multiplex PCR, and TCRdb kept only the in-frame ones, dropping some. That table gives V, J and clone size, and the DNA gave D and trimming. The sample shows 55,000 to 85,000 clones, 90% of them seen only once. Material for sequencing was peripheral blood. This TCR was recovered from a woman younger than 35 with acute or convalescent COVID-19. J is TRBJ2-1 and V is TRBV5-1; tentative D call: TRBD1 (6 bases). The CDR3 sequence: CASSFGQTNEQFF. CDR3 bases: TGCGCCAGCAGCTTTGGACAGACCAATGAGCAGTTCTTC.